This T cell receptor beta chain appears in the sequencing data of a study of PD-L1 blockade in urothelial cancer. Trimming removed 4 bases from V and 4 bases from J, with 16 bases in between. The CDR3 extends over 15 amino acids. CDR1 and CDR2 (germline): SGHNT, YENEEA. Produced via immunoSEQ multiplex PCR; TCRdb's table is partial and in-frame only. The sample lists 50,000 or so clones, under 90% occurring once. The sequencing here drew on PBMCs, taken around atezolizumab (anti-PD-L1) treatment. This receptor was identified in a man aged 35 to 55 with urothelial cancer. The chain recombines TRBV11-3 with TRBJ1-1; no definite D call. The CDR3 DNA sequence: TGTGCCAGCAGCTCCGGGAACCGGCTCACCACTGAAGCTTTCTTT. Translated: CASSSGNRLTTEAFF.